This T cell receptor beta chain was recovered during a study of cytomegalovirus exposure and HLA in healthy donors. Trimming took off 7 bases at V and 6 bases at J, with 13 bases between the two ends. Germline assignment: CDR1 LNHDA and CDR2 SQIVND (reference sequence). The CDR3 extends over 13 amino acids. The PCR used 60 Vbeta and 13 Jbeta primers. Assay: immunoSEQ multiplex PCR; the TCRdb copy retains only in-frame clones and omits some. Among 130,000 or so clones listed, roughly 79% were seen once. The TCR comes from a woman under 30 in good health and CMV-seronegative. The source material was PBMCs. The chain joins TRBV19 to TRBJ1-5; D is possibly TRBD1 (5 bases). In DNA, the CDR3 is TGTGCCAGTAACGCAGGGTGGAGTCAGCCCCAGCATTTT. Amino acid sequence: CASNAGWSQPQHF. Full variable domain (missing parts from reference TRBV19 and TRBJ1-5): DGGITQSPKYLFRKEGQNVTLSCEQNLNHDAMYWYRQDPGQGLRLIYYSQIVNDFQKGDIAEGYSVSREKKESFPLTVTSAQKNPTAFYLCASNAGWSQPQHFGDGTRLSIL.